Listed here are 21 T cell receptor beta chains from one sample, sequenced in a study of T-cell reconstitution after alpha-beta-depleted transplantation in children. Unique molecular identifiers were used in preparing the TCRbeta library. Via MiXCR, TCRdb re-called the PCR reads, giving one row per CDR3 protein. The sample contains around 450,000 distinct CDR3 sequences, around 46% of which appear only once. Specimen: PBMCs, collected before TCRalphabeta/CD19-depleted stem cell transplant. The receptors derive from a girl aged 2-10 years with aplastic anemia, due to receive a stem cell transplant.

This chain uses TRBV11-1 with TRBJ2-7; D remains ambiguous. CDR1 SGHAT and CDR2 FQDESV come from the germline V gene (reference sequence). This CDR3 region has 15 residues. V was trimmed by 0 bases and J by 0 bases, leaving 9 bases between them. The CDR3 sequence is CASSLAQDRSYEQYF. DNA of the CDR3: TGTGCCAGCAGCTTAGCGCAAGACCGCTCCTACGAGCAGTACTTC. Based on the CDR3 plus reference TRBV11-1 and TRBJ2-7, the full variable domain is EAEVAQSPRYKITEKSQAVAFWCDPISGHATLYWYRQILGQGPELLVQFQDESVVDDSQLPKDRFSAERLKGVDSTLKIQPAELGDSAMYLCASSLAQDRSYEQYFGPGTRLTVT.

The chain uses TRBV12-3 or TRBV12-4 and TRBJ2-7; TRBD1 matches 9 bases. Trimming took 5 bases from V and 2 from J; bases not matched to a gene: 10. The CDR3 has 16 residues. CDR3 nucleotide sequence: TGTGCCAGCAGTCCCCTACCGGGACAGGGAGCCTACGAGCAGTACTTC. This encodes CASSPLPGQGAYEQYF.

V and J are TRBV7-3 and TRBJ2-1, with 7 nucleotides matching TRBD2. Germline values: CDR1 SGHTA, CDR2 FQGTGA. The CDR3 has 15 amino acids. The V and J ends lost 3 bases and 6 bases, in that order; junction bases with no gene match: 8. The CDR3 protein is CASSFSREPGNEQFF. The CDR3 DNA reads as TGTGCCAGCAGCTTCTCGCGGGAGCCGGGCAATGAGCAGTTCTTC.

The table lists this clonotype with many counts. The rearrangement links TRBV20-1 to TRBJ2-1; D remains unclear. Deletions cut 3 bases from V and 5 bases from J, with 11 bases between. The germline V gene has CDR1 DFQATT and CDR2 SNEGSKA (reference sequence). The CDR3 contains 13 residues. The CDR3 loop is CSASSPYNNEQFF. The DNA of the CDR3 is TGCAGTGCTAGCAGCCCATACAACAATGAGCAGTTCTTC.

As to this clonotype: It may be a read error: a sequence one base away is much more abundant. V gene TRBV10-2 combines with J gene TRBJ2-5, with 7 bases lining up with TRBD2. The CDR3 is made up of 14 amino acids. CDR1 is WSHSY, CDR2 SAAADI, per germline. V was clipped by 5 bases and J by 3 bases; unmatched bases: 6. Here the CDR3 reads CASSWLADKETQYF. Here the CDR3 DNA reads TGCGCCAGCAGTTGGCTAGCGGACAAAGAGACCCAGTACTTC.

This clonotype was counted only a few times. In DNA form, the CDR3 reads TGTGCCAGCTCACCACCAGGTGGGTCCTCCGGGGGCAATGAGCAGTTCTTC. Translating it yields CASSPPGGSSGGNEQFF. The chain uses TRBV18 and TRBJ2-1; tentative D call: TRBD2 (6 bases). This CDR3 has 17 amino acids. The germline CDR1 and CDR2 sequences are KGHSH and LQKENI. V was pared by 0 bases and J by 6 bases, with 18 bases between. Full variable domain (remainder filled in from reference TRBV18 and TRBJ2-1): NAGVMQNPRHLVRRRGQEARLRCSPMKGHSHVYWYRQLPEEGLKFMVYLQKENIIDESGMPKERFSAEFPKEGPSILRIQQVVRGDSAAYFCASSPPGGSSGGNEQFFGPGTRLTVL.

This clonotype has ten or more counts. In DNA, the CDR3 is TGCAGCGTAGGGGGCGGGAACACTGAAGCTTTCTTT. It codes for CSVGGGNTEAFF. This rearrangement joins TRBV29-1 to TRBJ1-1; 7 bases are shared with TRBD1. CDR1 and CDR2 from the germline V gene are SQVTM and ANQGSEA. V shed 6 bases and J 1 base; nucleotides not matched to a gene: 2. The CDR3 has 12 residues.

This chain joins TRBV20-1 and TRBJ2-1; 7 positions match TRBD2. In germline, CDR1 is DFQATT, CDR2 SNEGSKA (reference sequence). There are 14 residues in the CDR3. CDR3 nucleotide sequence: TGCAGCCAGCTCGGTCTAGCGGCCTACAATGAGCAGTTCTTC. It specifies CSQLGLAAYNEQFF.

This clonotype was seen a few times. This rearrangement joins TRBV6-5 to TRBJ2-3, with D uncertain. CDR3 length: 11 amino acids. Germline values: CDR1 MNHEY, CDR2 SVGAGI. Trimming pared 5 bases from V and 6 bases from J, leaving 6 bases between. The CDR3 DNA sequence: TGTGCCAGCAGTGATTGGGATACGCAGTATTTT. It codes for CASSDWDTQYF.

This clonotype showed up just a few times. The chain employs TRBV4-2 and TRBJ2-7; 9 bases agree with TRBD2. Germline CDR1 and CDR2: LGHNA and YNFKEQ. The CDR3 totals 15 residues. V was pared by 4 bases and J by 2 bases, with 6 bases of the junction left unmatched. CDR3 amino acids: CASSPSGIMAYEQYF. CDR3 DNA: TGTGCCAGCAGCCCTAGCGGGATTATGGCCTACGAGCAGTACTTC.

This chain joins TRBV4-1 and TRBJ2-7, with 7 bases fitting TRBD1. The junction had 11 bases not matched to a gene; V was cut back by 0 bases and J by 3 bases. CDR3 length equals 17 residues. The germline gives CDR1 MGHRA, CDR2 YSYEKL. Here the CDR3 DNA reads TGCGCCAGCAGCCAAGATTCGGCGACAGGGAGCAGCTACGAGCAGTACTTC. Its translation: CASSQDSATGSSYEQYF.

This chain connects TRBV28 to TRBJ2-7; 7 bases map to TRBD1. V lost 6 bases to trimming and J lost 3 bases; unmatched junction nucleotides: 2. CDR1 is MDHEN, CDR2 SYDVKM, per germline. The CDR3 contains 12 residues. This CDR3 is CASRGQFYEQYF. The CDR3 DNA follows: TGTGCCAGCAGGGGACAGTTCTACGAGCAGTACTTC.

This clonotype occurred a few times. The V and J genes are TRBV27 and TRBJ1-4; D is uncertain. The CDR3 loop spans 13 amino acids. V lost 5 bases and J lost 4, with 8 bases in between. Per germline, CDR1 MNHEY and CDR2 SMNVEV (reference sequence). CDR3 sequence: CASSPLGNEKLFF. The CDR3 DNA sequence: TGTGCCAGCAGTCCCCTGGGTAATGAAAAACTGTTTTTT. The full variable domain, its missing parts supplied by reference TRBV27 and TRBJ1-4, is EAQVTQNPRYLITVTGKKLTVTCSQNMNHEYMSWYRQDPGLGLRQIYYSMNVEVTDKGDVPEGYKVSRKEKRNFPLILESPSPNQTSLYFCASSPLGNEKLFFGSGTQLSVL.

This clonotype was recorded many times. CDR3 region: CASSLPPGPTVFNNEQFF. Here the CDR3 DNA reads TGCGCCAGCAGCCTGCCCCCCGGGCCAACGGTTTTTAACAATGAGCAGTTCTTC. The V gene is TRBV5-1, the J gene TRBJ2-1; D uncertain. The CDR3 runs to 18 residues. Germline V lookup: CDR1 SGHRS, CDR2 YFSETQ. Trimming shortened V by 4 bases and J by 5 bases, and 25 bases separated the two germline ends. The complete variable domain, with remaining parts taken from reference TRBV5-1 and TRBJ2-1, reads KAGVTQTPRYLIKTRGQQVTLSCSPISGHRSVSWYQQTPGQGLQFLFEYFSETQRNKGNFPGRFSGRQFSNSRSEMNVSTLELGDSALYLCASSLPPGPTVFNNEQFFGPGTRLTVL.

The chain couples TRBV7-2 to TRBJ2-3; tentative D call: TRBD2 (6 bases). This CDR3 region has 14 residues. Germline-derived CDR1 and CDR2 are SGHTA and FQGNSA. V lost 1 base and J lost 6, with 11 bases in between. CDR3 nucleotide sequence: TGTGCCAGCAGCTTAGAGTCGGGGGAGGATACGCAGTATTTT. Encoded protein: CASSLESGEDTQYF.

In DNA, the CDR3 is TGTGCCAGCAGCCCCCCCAAGTACTCTGGAAACACCATATATTTT. Its protein is CASSPPKYSGNTIYF. The V and J genes are TRBV3-1 and TRBJ1-3, with D hard to call. The germline V and J ends were trimmed by 4 bases and 0 bases, with 10 bases remaining between them. The CDR3 is 15 amino acids. Germline V lookup: CDR1 LGHDT, CDR2 YNNKEL (reference sequence).

This clonotype was found a few times. A junction end diverges from the germline sequence, so it may reflect a read error. The chain recombines TRBV3-1 with TRBJ2-2; D is ambiguous. Germline V gene data show CDR1 as LGHDT and CDR2 as YNNKEL (reference sequence). The CDR3 is 14 amino acids. The CDR3 spells CASIQRGNTGELFF. The CDR3 coding sequence is TGTGCCAGCATCCAACGAGGGAACACCGGGGAGCTGTTTTTT.

This chain links TRBV20-1 with TRBJ1-3; 7 bases map to TRBD1. V was pared by 3 bases and J by 4 bases, with 3 bases of the junction left unmatched. The CDR3 has 13 amino acids. Germline assignment: CDR1 DFQATT and CDR2 SNEGSKA (reference sequence). CDR3 nucleotide sequence: TGCAGTGCTAGGCAGGGGGGAGGAAACACCATATATTTT. Residues: CSARQGGGNTIYF.

The CDR3 spells CASSLSTGEGYEQYF. CDR3 DNA: TGTGCCAGCAGCTTGTCGACAGGGGAGGGCTACGAGCAGTACTTC. This chain uses TRBV7-2 with TRBJ2-7; TRBD1 might be the D (8 bases). The CDR3 consists of 15 residues. The ends were cut back, 3 bases at V and 3 bases at J, with 15 bases in the middle. Germline V lookup: CDR1 SGHTA, CDR2 FQGNSA.

The genes are TRBV20-1 and TRBJ2-1; tentatively, D is TRBD1 (6 bases). CDR1 is DFQATT, CDR2 SNEGSKA, per germline (reference sequence). This CDR3 has 13 amino acids. Deletions cut 6 bases from V and 5 bases from J, with 14 bases between. Here the CDR3 reads CSASDRDNNEQFF. The CDR3 DNA is TGCAGTGCCTCCGACCGGGACAACAATGAGCAGTTCTTC.

This clonotype has a handful of counts. This chain joins TRBV6-1 and TRBJ2-7; 7 nucleotides line up with TRBD1. The germline gives CDR1 MNHNS, CDR2 SASEGT. The CDR3 has 15 residues. V lost 8 bases and J lost 2; bases outside the gene matches: 12. The CDR3: CASAIVVGTAYEQYF. CDR3 coding DNA: TGTGCCAGCGCTATTGTCGTTGGGACAGCCTACGAGCAGTACTTC.